This T cell receptor beta chain is from a study of T cell repertoires in cytomegalovirus infection (dated by TCRdb to about 2019). For context, the study as a whole: Alongside well-studied HLA-B-restricted epitopes, the peptide stimulations were aimed at recently identified HLA-C-restricted CMV epitopes, whose presentation resists viral immunomodulation. Donor HLA type was relevant to the analysis, because carriage of CMV infection together with the matching HLA type was indicated by public TCR beta signatures. Results the study describes overall, beyond this receptor: In both this cohort and an independent roughly 350-donor cohort, the cumulative frequency of public TCR beta family members distinguished carriers of CMV infection plus the relevant HLA type. In the ex vivo response, HLA-C-restricted CMV-specific TCR beta clonotypes were dominant, and in two of eight donors the single most frequent clonotype came from this HLA-C-restricted group.

The germline V gene (reference sequence) specifies LNHDA as CDR1 and SQIVND as CDR2. Deletion took 5 bases off V and 2 bases off J, with a span of 13 bases between the germline ends. Its CDR3 holds 15 amino acids, cysteine through phenylalanine. This entry keeps only the CDR3 DNA: 45 bases, framed from base 1. Sequenced on an Illumina HiSeq 1500. TCRdb redid the processing of the public reads, applying fastp at Q25 and MiXCR, and retained in-frame beta chains. Every CDR3 protein is listed once, alongside the most common genes and DNA of its rows. The sample records some 590,000 distinct CDR3 sequences, over 35% of which are singletons. The top ten constitute about 48% of the sample. What the treatment or condition label conveys for this sample: in vitro stimulation with specific CMV peptide epitopes to enrich CMV-specific T cells. The table lists this clonotype with a few counts. The specificity of this receptor is unknown. The sample holds no much larger clone one base away, and base qualities are not on file.

The specimen was cultured PBMCs, collected from culture after CMV antigen stimulation. The chain couples TRBV19 to TRBJ2-1, with no reliable assignment of the D segment. The sequence was obtained from a human donor in good health (CMV status not recorded). Some clones in this sample may be carry-over from other donors' samples. The nucleotide sequence reads as follows: TGTGCCAGTAGTGTGTCGACTCCCGCCTACAATGAGCAGTTCTTC. It specifies CASSVSTPAYNEQFF.